The 21 T cell receptor beta chains below come from one sample, sequenced in a study of cytomegalovirus exposure and HLA in healthy donors. PCR employed 60 Vbeta and 13 Jbeta primers. The repertoire was sequenced with immunoSEQ multiplex PCR; TCRdb's copy has only in-frame clones and lacks some. The profile covers some 96,000 clones, with approximately 76% appearing a single time and around 20% taken by the ten largest. Sequencing was done on a sample of PBMCs. The receptor source for this set is a woman aged 60-75 years in good health and CMV-seropositive.

The sample holds a few counts of this clone. The genes are TRBV6-5 and TRBJ1-2, with D possibly matching TRBD1 (5 bases). V gave up 2 bases and J gave up 8 bases, with 12 bases separating them. The CDR3 is made up of 13 amino acids. Per the germline V gene, CDR1 is MNHEY and CDR2 is SVGAGI. CDR3 nucleotides: TGTGCCAGCAGTTACGGCCAGGGAGGCGGCTACACCTTC. It translates to CASSYGQGGGYTF.

The J gene is TRBJ2-3, the V gene TRBV7-3, with TRBD1 as a possible D gene (6 bases). Trimming shortened V by 8 bases and J by 2 bases, and 17 bases separated the two germline ends. CDR1 and CDR2 (germline): SGHTA, FQGTGA. The CDR3 sequence is 15 residues long. The CDR3: CASGEWGHPTDTQYF. The CDR3, as DNA: TGTGCCAGCGGGGAGTGGGGGCACCCCACAGATACGCAGTATTTT.

CDR3 sequence reads: CATSLQQGVTKNIQYF. DNA for the CDR3: TGTGCCACCAGTCTTCAGCAAGGAGTTACCAAAAACATTCAGTACTTC. The genes are TRBV15 and TRBJ2-4; D uncertain. This CDR3 region has 16 residues. Germline CDR1 reads LNHNV; CDR2 reads YYDKDF (reference sequence). Trimming cost V 6 bases and J 2 bases, with 17 bases left between them.

The chain couples TRBV5-4 to TRBJ2-7; D possibly corresponds to TRBD2 (5 bases). Trimming left V 2 bases short and J 5 bases short, with 14 bases between. Per the germline V gene, CDR1 is SGHNT and CDR2 is YYREEE (reference sequence). This CDR3 region has 14 residues. CDR3 sequence: CASSLGPGSHEQYF. CDR3 bases: TGTGCCAGCAGCTTAGGACCGGGAAGCCACGAGCAGTACTTC.

The V and J genes are TRBV5-1 and TRBJ2-7; 12 nucleotides match TRBD2. The CDR3 totals 15 residues. Germline trimming cut 5 bases from V and 3 bases from J; bases unmatched to any gene: 6. Germline V gene lookup returns CDR1 SGHRS and CDR2 YFSETQ. The CDR3 sequence: CASRPLAGGDYEQYF. In DNA form, the CDR3 reads TGCGCCAGCAGACCTCTAGCGGGAGGGGACTACGAGCAGTACTTC.

The chain carries TRBV10-2 and TRBJ2-1, with 10 bases fitting TRBD2. Germline CDR1 reads WSHSY; CDR2 reads SAAADI. The V and J ends lost 1 base and 5 bases, in that order; junction bases with no gene match: 5. This CDR3 is 16 amino acids long. The CDR3 bases are TGCGCCAGCAGTGAGTTGAGGACTAGCGGAAACAATGAGCAGTTCTTC. Its protein is CASSELRTSGNNEQFF.

This sequence joins TRBV2 and TRBJ2-7; possibly TRBD1 for D (6 bases). The V gene's germline CDR1 is SNHLY and CDR2 FYNNEI. This CDR3 spans 16 amino acids. V gave up 6 bases and J gave up 0 bases, with 18 bases separating them. The CDR3 bases are TGTGCCAGCAGCCACGGACAGTCACCTATCTCCTACGAGCAGTACTTC. Protein: CASSHGQSPISYEQYF.

The chain has TRBV18 and TRBJ2-1, with D possibly TRBD2 on 6 matching bases. The CDR3 totals 13 residues. CDR1 KGHSH and CDR2 LQKENI come from the germline V gene. Deletions cut 4 bases from V and 9 bases from J, with 13 bases between. CDR3 protein: CASSRERVLEQFF. CDR3 DNA sequence: TGTGCCAGCTCACGGGAGCGGGTACTTGAGCAGTTCTTC. Combining the CDR3 with reference TRBV18 and TRBJ2-1 gives the whole variable domain NAGVMQNPRHLVRRRGQEARLRCSPMKGHSHVYWYRQLPEEGLKFMVYLQKENIIDESGMPKERFSAEFPKEGPSILRIQQVVRGDSAAYFCASSRERVLEQFFGPGTRLTVL.

The genes are TRBV11-2 and TRBJ2-7, with D possibly matching TRBD1 (6 bases). Trimming cost V 5 bases and J 3 bases, with 8 bases left between them. The germline V gene encodes CDR1 SGHAT and CDR2 FQNNGV. This CDR3 has 12 residues. CDR3: CASSKQGYEQYF. CDR3 DNA: TGTGCCAGCAGCAAACAGGGCTACGAGCAGTACTTC.

The chain links TRBV4-1 to TRBJ2-7; weak D call: TRBD1 (6 bases). V was clipped by 1 base and J by 3 bases, with 19 bases between them. The CDR3 spans 17 residues. Germline V gene sequence: CDR1 MGHRA, CDR2 YSYEKL. The CDR3 region has the DNA TGCGCCAGCAGCCAAGGAGCAACAGGGAAGATCCTCTACGAGCAGTACTTC. It codes for CASSQGATGKILYEQYF.

The rearrangement links TRBV5-4 to TRBJ2-1; maybe TRBD2 (5 bases). The germline CDR1 and CDR2 sequences are SGHNT and YYREEE (reference sequence). The CDR3 has 15 residues. The germline V and J ends were trimmed by 0 bases and 5 bases, with 12 bases remaining between them. In DNA form, the CDR3 reads TGTGCCAGCAGCTTGGTGGCACTAGGTAACAATGAGCAGTTCTTC. Residues: CASSLVALGNNEQFF.

The gene calls are TRBV6-5 and TRBJ1-1; D remains ambiguous. The germline CDR1 and CDR2 sequences are MNHEY and SVGAGI. The CDR3 contains 15 residues. The V and J ends lost 0 bases and 0 bases respectively, with 8 bases between them. CDR3 nucleotide sequence: TGTGCCAGCAGTTACTCCCGGAGTATGAACACTGAAGCTTTCTTT. It is translated as CASSYSRSMNTEAFF.

The chain carries TRBV2 and TRBJ2-7; 13 nucleotides agree with TRBD2. There are 14 residues in the CDR3. V gave up 6 bases and J gave up 3 bases; unmatched junction bases: 2. Germline CDR1 reads SNHLY; CDR2 reads FYNNEI. CDR3 DNA: TGTGCCAGCAGCCGGACTAGCGGGAGCTACGAGCAGTACTTC. It encodes CASSRTSGSYEQYF.

In DNA form, the CDR3 reads TGTGCCAGCAGCCCCGGACAATTCTCTGGGGCCAACGTCCTGACTTTC. Translated, it gives CASSPGQFSGANVLTF. This rearrangement joins TRBV7-6 to TRBJ2-6; TRBD1 might be the D (5 bases). The V end was cut by 5 bases, the J end by 0 bases, with 11 bases between. This CDR3 contains 16 residues. CDR1 and CDR2 (germline): SGHVS, FNYEAQ.

This chain uses TRBV29-1 with TRBJ2-5; D is possibly TRBD2 (5 bases). Trimming removed 4 bases at V and 5 bases at J, with 8 bases between. The CDR3 loop spans 11 amino acids. Germline CDR1 SQVTM, CDR2 ANQGSEA. As DNA, the CDR3 is TGCAGCGTTGCCCCGGGGGAGACCCAGTACTTC. Protein: CSVAPGETQYF.

The rearrangement uses TRBV15 and TRBJ2-5; 11 nucleotides line up with TRBD1. The length of the CDR3 is 15 residues. The ends lost 4 bases at V and 5 bases at J; junction bases unmatched: 6. CDR1 LNHNV and CDR2 YYDKDF come from the germline V gene (reference sequence). CDR3 sequence: CATSTDRGLVETQYF. The CDR3 region has the DNA TGTGCCACCAGCACGGACAGGGGGCTGGTGGAGACCCAGTACTTC.

This clone was seen a single time. Here the CDR3 reads CASRRQGMAEAFF. For the CDR3, the DNA is TGTGCCAGCAGACGACAGGGTATGGCTGAAGCTTTCTTT. This chain joins TRBV25-1 and TRBJ1-1; TRBD1 matches at 7 bases. The CDR3 is 13 residues long. The trim removed 6 bases at V and 6 bases at J, leaving 7 bases unmatched. Per the germline V gene, CDR1 is MGHDK and CDR2 is SYGVNS.

This clone appeared once. The rearrangement uses TRBV7-9 and TRBJ2-5, with TRBD2 as a possible D gene (6 bases). The V gene's germline CDR1 is SEHNR and CDR2 FQNEAQ (reference sequence). Trimming removed 1 base from V and 2 bases from J, with 8 bases in between. CDR3 length equals 14 residues. The CDR3 coding sequence is TGTGCCAGCAGCTTAGTTGGGAGGCAAGAGACCCAGTACTTC. Protein: CASSLVGRQETQYF.

CDR3 residues: CASSEVAGDNEQFF. CDR3 bases: TGTGCCAGCAGTGAGGTAGCGGGGGACAATGAGCAGTTCTTC. V gene TRBV2 combines with J gene TRBJ2-1; 9 bases line up with TRBD2. The CDR3 is 14 amino acids. V dropped 3 bases and J dropped 5; count of bases not matched to a gene: 2. Germline V gene data show CDR1 as SNHLY and CDR2 as FYNNEI. Together with reference TRBV2 and TRBJ2-1, the CDR3 gives the full variable domain: EPEVTQTPSHQVTQMGQEVILRCVPISNHLYFYWYRQILGQKVEFLVSFYNNEISEKSEIFDDQFSVERPDGSNFTLKIRSTKLEDSAMYFCASSEVAGDNEQFFGPGTRLTVL.

The chain recombines TRBV4-2 with TRBJ2-2, with 7 bases aligning to TRBD2. In germline, CDR1 is LGHNA, CDR2 YNFKEQ. The CDR3 runs 14 residues. The junction had 2 bases not matched to a gene; V was cut back by 5 bases and J by 2 bases. The CDR3 nucleotides are TGTGCCAGCAGCACGGGGGGAAACACCGGGGAGCTGTTTTTT. Its translation is CASSTGGNTGELFF.

In its sample, this clone was seen a few times. The chain recombines TRBV6-5 with TRBJ2-7; 7 bases are a match to TRBD1. CDR3 size: 12 residues. CDR1 MNHEY and CDR2 SVGAGI come from the germline V gene. V lost 2 bases and J lost 11; bases outside the gene matches: 6. In DNA form, the CDR3 reads TGTGCCAGCAGTTACCTGGGGACAGCCGAGTACTTC. Protein sequence: CASSYLGTAEYF.